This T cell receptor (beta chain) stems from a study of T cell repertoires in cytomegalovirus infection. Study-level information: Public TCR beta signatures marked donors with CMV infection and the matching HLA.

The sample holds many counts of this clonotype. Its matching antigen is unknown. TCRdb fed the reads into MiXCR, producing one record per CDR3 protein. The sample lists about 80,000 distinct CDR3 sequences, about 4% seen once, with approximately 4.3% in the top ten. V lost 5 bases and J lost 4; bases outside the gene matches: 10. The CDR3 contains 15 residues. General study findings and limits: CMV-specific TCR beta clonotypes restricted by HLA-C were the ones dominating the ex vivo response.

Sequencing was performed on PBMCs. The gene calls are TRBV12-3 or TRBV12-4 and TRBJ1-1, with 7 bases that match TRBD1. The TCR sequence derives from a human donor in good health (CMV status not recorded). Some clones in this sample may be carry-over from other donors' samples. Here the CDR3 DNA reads TGTGCCAGCAGTCAACAGGGGAGTCGGGCCACTGAAGCTTTCTTT. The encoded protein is CASSQQGSRATEAFF.